This T cell receptor (beta chain) is drawn from a study of blood T cell repertoires in COVID-19. Across the whole study: PBMCs, B-cell-depleted T cells, or T cells provided the cDNA or gDNA that made up the material.

Trimming took 0 bases from V and 0 from J, leaving 21 bases between them. CDR3 size: 19 residues. The germline V gene encodes CDR1 LNHNV and CDR2 YYDKDF (reference sequence). The data were produced by immunoSEQ multiplex PCR, yet TCRdb's version contains in-frame clones alone and is incomplete. This sample has around 320,000 clones, with approximately 90% found just once. The sample taken for sequencing was peripheral blood. The TCR comes from a woman aged 25 to 39 who had recovered from COVID-19. The J gene is TRBJ2-7, the V gene TRBV15; weak D call: TRBD2 (6 bases). CDR3 residues: CATSRDWRLSGTFSYEQYF. CDR3 nucleotide sequence: TGTGCCACCAGCAGAGATTGGCGTCTGTCCGGGACTTTCTCCTACGAGCAGTACTTC.